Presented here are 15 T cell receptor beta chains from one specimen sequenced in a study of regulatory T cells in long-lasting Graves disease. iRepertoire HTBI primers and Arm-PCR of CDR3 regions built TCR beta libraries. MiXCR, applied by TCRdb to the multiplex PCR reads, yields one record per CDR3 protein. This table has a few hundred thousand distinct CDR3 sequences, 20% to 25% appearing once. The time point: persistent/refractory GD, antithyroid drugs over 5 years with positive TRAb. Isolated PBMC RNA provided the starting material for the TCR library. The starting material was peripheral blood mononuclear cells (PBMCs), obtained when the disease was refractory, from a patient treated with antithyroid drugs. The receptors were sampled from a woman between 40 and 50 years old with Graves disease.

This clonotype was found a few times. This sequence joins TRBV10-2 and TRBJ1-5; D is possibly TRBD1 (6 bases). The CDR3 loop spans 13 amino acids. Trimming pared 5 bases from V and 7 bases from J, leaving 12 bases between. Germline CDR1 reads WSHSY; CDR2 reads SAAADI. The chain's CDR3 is CASSSDSSQPQHF. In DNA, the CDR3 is TGCGCCAGCAGTTCGGACAGTTCGCAGCCCCAGCATTTT.

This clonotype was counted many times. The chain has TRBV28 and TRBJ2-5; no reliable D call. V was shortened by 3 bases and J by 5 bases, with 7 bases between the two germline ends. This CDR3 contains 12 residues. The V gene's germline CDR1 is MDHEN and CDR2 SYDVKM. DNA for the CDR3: TGTGCCAGCAGTTTCCTTAGGGAGACCCAGTACTTC. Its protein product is CASSFLRETQYF.

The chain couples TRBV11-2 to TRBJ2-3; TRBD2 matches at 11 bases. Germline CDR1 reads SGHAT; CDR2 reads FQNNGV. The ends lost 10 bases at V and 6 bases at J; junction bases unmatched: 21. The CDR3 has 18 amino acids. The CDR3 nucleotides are TGTGCCACCTCGCACGGGACTAGCGGCACCCGCCTTGTGGATACGCAGTATTTT. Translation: CATSHGTSGTRLVDTQYF.

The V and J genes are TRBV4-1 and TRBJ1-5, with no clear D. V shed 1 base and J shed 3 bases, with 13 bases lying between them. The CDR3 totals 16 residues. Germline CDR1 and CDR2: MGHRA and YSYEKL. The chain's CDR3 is CASSQANGRNNQPQHF. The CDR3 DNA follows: TGCGCCAGCAGCCAAGCTAATGGCAGGAACAATCAGCCCCAGCATTTT.

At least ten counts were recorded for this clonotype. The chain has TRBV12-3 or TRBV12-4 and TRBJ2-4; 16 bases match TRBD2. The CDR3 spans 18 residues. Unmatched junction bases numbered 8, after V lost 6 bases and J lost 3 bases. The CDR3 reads CASSSGTSGRAGKNIQYF. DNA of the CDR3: TGTGCCAGCAGCTCGGGGACTAGCGGGAGGGCCGGCAAAAACATTCAGTACTTC.

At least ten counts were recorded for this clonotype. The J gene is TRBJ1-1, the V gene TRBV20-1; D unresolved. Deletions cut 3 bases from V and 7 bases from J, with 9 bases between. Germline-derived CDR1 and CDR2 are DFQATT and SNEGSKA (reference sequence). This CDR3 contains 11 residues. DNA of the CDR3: TGCAGTGCTAGGGACCGCTTTGAAGCTTTCTTT. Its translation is CSARDRFEAFF.

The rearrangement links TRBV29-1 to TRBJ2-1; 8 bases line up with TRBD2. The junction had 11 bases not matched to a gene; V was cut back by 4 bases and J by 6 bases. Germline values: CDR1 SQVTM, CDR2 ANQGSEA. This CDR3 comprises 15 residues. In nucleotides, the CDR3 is TGCAGCGTTGCTCCTAGGGCGGGAGGTGCCAATGAGCAGTTCTTC. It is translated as CSVAPRAGGANEQFF.

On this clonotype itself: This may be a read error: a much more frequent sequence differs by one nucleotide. The DNA of the CDR3 is TGTGCCAGCAGCATGGGACAGTTCAATCAGCCCCAGCATTTT. Encoded protein: CASSMGQFNQPQHF. The rearrangement joins TRBV13 to TRBJ1-5, with 7 bases aligning to TRBD1. Germline-derived CDR1 and CDR2 are PRHDT and FYEKMQ (reference sequence). This CDR3 spans 14 amino acids. V shed 5 bases and J 3 bases; nucleotides not matched to a gene: 4.

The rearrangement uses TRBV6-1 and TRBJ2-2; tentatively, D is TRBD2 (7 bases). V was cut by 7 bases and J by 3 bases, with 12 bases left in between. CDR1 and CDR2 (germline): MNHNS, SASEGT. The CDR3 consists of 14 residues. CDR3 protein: CASNRGADTGELFF. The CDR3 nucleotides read TGTGCCAGCAATCGGGGGGCGGACACCGGGGAGCTGTTTTTT.

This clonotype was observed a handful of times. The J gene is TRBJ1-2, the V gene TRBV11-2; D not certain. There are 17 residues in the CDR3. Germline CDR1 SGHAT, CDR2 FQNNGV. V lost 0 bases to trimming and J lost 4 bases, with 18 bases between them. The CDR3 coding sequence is TGTGCCAGCAGCTTAGACTTCACCGGGCCCTCGAGCTATGGCTACACCTTC. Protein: CASSLDFTGPSSYGYTF.

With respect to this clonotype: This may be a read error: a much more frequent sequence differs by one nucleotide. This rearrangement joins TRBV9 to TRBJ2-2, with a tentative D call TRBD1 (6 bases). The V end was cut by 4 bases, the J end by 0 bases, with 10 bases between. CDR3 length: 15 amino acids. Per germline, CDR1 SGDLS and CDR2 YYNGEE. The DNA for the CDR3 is TGTGCCAGCAGCCCGGGACACGCGAACACCGGGGAGCTGTTTTTT. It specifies CASSPGHANTGELFF.

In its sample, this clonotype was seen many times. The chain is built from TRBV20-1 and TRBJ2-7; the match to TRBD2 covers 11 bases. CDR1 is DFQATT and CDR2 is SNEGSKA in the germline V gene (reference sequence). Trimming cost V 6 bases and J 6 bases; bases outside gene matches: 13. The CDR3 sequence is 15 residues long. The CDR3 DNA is TGCAGTGCCAACTCTATAGCGGGAGGGCCATCCGAGCAGTACTTC. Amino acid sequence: CSANSIAGGPSEQYF.

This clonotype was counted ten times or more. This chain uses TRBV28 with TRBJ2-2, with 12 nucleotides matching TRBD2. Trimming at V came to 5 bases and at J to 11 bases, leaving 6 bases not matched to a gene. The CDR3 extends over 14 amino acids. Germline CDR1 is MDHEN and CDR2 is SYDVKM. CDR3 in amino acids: CASSRLAGVHELFF. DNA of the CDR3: TGTGCCAGCAGTAGACTAGCGGGAGTCCACGAGCTGTTTTTT.

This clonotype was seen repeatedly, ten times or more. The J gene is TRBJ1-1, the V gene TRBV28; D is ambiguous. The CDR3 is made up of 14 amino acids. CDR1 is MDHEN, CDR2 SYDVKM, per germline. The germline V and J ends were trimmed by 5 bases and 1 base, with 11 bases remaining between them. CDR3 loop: CASSLLGENTEAFF. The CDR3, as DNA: TGTGCCAGCAGTCTCCTGGGTGAGAACACTGAAGCTTTCTTT.

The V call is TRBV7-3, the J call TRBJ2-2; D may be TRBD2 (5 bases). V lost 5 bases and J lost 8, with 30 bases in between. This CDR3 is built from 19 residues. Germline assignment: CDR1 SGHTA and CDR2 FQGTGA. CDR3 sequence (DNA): TGTGCCAGCAGCAACGAAGGTTATGGGCGGGCCGCCTCCAGGGGGGAGCTGTTTTTT. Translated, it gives CASSNEGYGRAASRGELFF. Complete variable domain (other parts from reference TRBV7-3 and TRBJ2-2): GAGVSQTPSNKVTEKGKYVELRCDPISGHTALYWYRQSLGQGPEFLIYFQGTGAADDSGLPNDRFFAVRPEGSVSTLKIQRTERGDSAVYLCASSNEGYGRAASRGELFFGEGSRLTVL.